One and the same sample provided the 26 T cell receptor beta chains below, sequenced in a study of blood T cell repertoires in COVID-19. The method was immunoSEQ multiplex PCR; TCRdb's version includes in-frame clones alone and lacks a portion of them. The table lists about 58,000 clones, about 88% of them singletons, with roughly an eighth in the top ten. The specimen sequenced was peripheral blood. These receptor sequences come from a woman aged 55-70 years with active COVID-19.

The V and J genes are TRBV3-1 (or the pseudogene TRBV3-2) and TRBJ1-1; 7 nucleotides line up with TRBD1. Trimming at V came to 4 bases and at J to 4 bases, leaving 3 bases not matched to a gene. CDR3 length: 13 amino acids. Germline V gene data show CDR1 as LGHDT and CDR2 as YNNKEL (reference sequence). The CDR3, as DNA: TGTGCCAGCAGCCCAGGGACAGTCACTGAAGCTTTCTTT. This codes for CASSPGTVTEAFF.

J is TRBJ2-5 and V is TRBV30; D unclear. CDR1 is GTSNPN and CDR2 is SVGIG in the germline V gene (reference sequence). CDR3 size: 13 residues. Deletions cut 5 bases from V and 5 bases from J, with 15 bases between. Here the CDR3 reads CAWGNNNGETQYF. The CDR3 DNA sequence: TGTGCCTGGGGAAATAACAACGGGGAGACCCAGTACTTC.

Remarks on this clone: Other DNA sequences in the sample encode the same CDR3. This chain uses TRBV24-1 with TRBJ1-5, with 7 bases aligning to TRBD1. The CDR3 has 20 residues. Germline CDR1 reads KGHDR; CDR2 reads SFDVKD. Trimming took 3 bases from V and 0 from J; bases not matched to a gene: 16. DNA of the CDR3: TGTGCCACCAGTGATACGACTCTACAGGGGCTGGGCTATAGCAATCAGCCCCAGCATTTT. Encoded protein: CATSDTTLQGLGYSNQPQHF.

This clone showed up just once. CDR3 nucleotides: TGTGCCAGTAGTATTGCCGGGGAGACCCAGTACTTC. This gives the protein CASSIAGETQYF. The rearrangement joins TRBV19 to TRBJ2-5; no clear D gene. V gave up 3 bases and J gave up 5 bases, with 7 bases separating them. Germline loops: CDR1 LNHDA, CDR2 SQIVND (reference sequence). The CDR3 is 12 residues long.

The chain is built from TRBV27 and TRBJ2-5; 9 positions agree with TRBD1. Trimming at V came to 6 bases and at J to 4 bases, leaving 9 bases not matched to a gene. The CDR3 spans 15 residues. Looked up from germline, CDR1 is MNHEY and CDR2 is SMNVEV (reference sequence). The CDR3 protein is CASRPYTGGLETQYF. CDR3 nucleotide sequence: TGTGCCAGCAGGCCATATACAGGGGGCTTAGAGACCCAGTACTTC.

This clone was counted once. The V call is TRBV4-2, the J call TRBJ1-2; 9 bases are a match to TRBD1. CDR3 length: 14 amino acids. CDR1 LGHNA and CDR2 YNFKEQ come from the germline V gene. Trimming cost V 3 bases and J 7 bases; bases outside gene matches: 6. CDR3 coding DNA: TGTGCCAGCAGCCAGGACAGGGGATCAAGTGGCTACACCTTC. As protein: CASSQDRGSSGYTF.

This chain joins TRBV9 and TRBJ2-1; 8 nucleotides match TRBD1. Germline CDR1 reads SGDLS; CDR2 reads YYNGEE. Losses at the gene ends were 3 bases for V and 6 bases for J; bases not matched to a gene: 5. The CDR3 sequence is 14 residues long. The CDR3 is CASSGLTGVNEQFF. The CDR3 coding sequence is TGTGCCAGCAGCGGTCTGACAGGGGTCAATGAGCAGTTCTTC. The complete variable domain, with remaining parts taken from reference TRBV9 and TRBJ2-1, reads DSGVTQTPKHLITATGQRVTLRCSPRSGDLSVYWYQQSLDQGLQFLIQYYNGEERAKGNILERFSAQQFPDLHSELNLSSLELGDSALYFCASSGLTGVNEQFFGPGTRLTVL.

V and J are TRBV5-4 and TRBJ2-5; D is undetermined. Trimming stripped 0 bases from V and 1 base from J, with 13 bases between. CDR3 size: 16 residues. Per germline, CDR1 SGHNT and CDR2 YYREEE (reference sequence). The CDR3 DNA is TGTGCCAGCAGCTTGGGAGGCTCTACCCCCCAAGAGACCCAGTACTTC. It translates to CASSLGGSTPQETQYF.

The V gene is TRBV18, the J gene TRBJ1-2, with D tentatively TRBD1 (6 bases). V shed 1 base and J shed 4 bases, with 10 bases lying between them. There are 14 residues in the CDR3. Germline-derived CDR1 and CDR2 are KGHSH and LQKENI. The CDR3 DNA reads as TGTGCCAGCTCACCACTGGACAGCGTCTATGGCTACACCTTC. This gives the protein CASSPLDSVYGYTF.

The chain recombines TRBV2 with TRBJ2-3, with 10 positions matching TRBD2. CDR3 length: 17 amino acids. Per the germline V gene, CDR1 is SNHLY and CDR2 is FYNNEI. J lost 4 bases, V lost 2 bases, and 9 bases had no gene match. The CDR3 here is CASSERTSGEWADTQYF. Here the CDR3 DNA reads TGTGCCAGCAGTGAAAGAACTAGCGGGGAGTGGGCAGATACGCAGTATTTT.

J is TRBJ2-1 and V is TRBV10-1; D perhaps matches TRBD1 (6 bases). Per the germline V gene, CDR1 is WNHNN and CDR2 is SYGVQD (reference sequence). This CDR3 contains 13 residues. Trimming stripped 8 bases from V and 12 bases from J, with 20 bases between. As DNA, the CDR3 is TGCGCCAGCCCGAGGGGCCTGGGGGCGGTGCAGTTCTTC. It yields the protein CASPRGLGAVQFF.

This chain links TRBV5-1 with TRBJ2-2; 9 bases are a match to TRBD2. Looked up from germline, CDR1 is SGHRS and CDR2 is YFSETQ. With V trimmed by 1 base and J by 5 bases, 9 bases remained unmatched. The CDR3 length is 17 residues. The CDR3 is CASSLLAGGPGTGELFF. The CDR3 DNA is TGCGCCAGCAGCTTGTTGGCGGGGGGGCCTGGTACCGGGGAGCTGTTTTTT.

This chain links TRBV27 with TRBJ1-6; possible D gene TRBD1, 6 bases. The CDR3 spans 14 residues. With 4 bases removed from V and 6 bases from J, the gap between germline ends came to 10 bases. In germline, CDR1 is MNHEY, CDR2 SMNVEV (reference sequence). As DNA, the CDR3 is TGTGCCAGCAGTTCGGGACAAGCTAATTCACCCCTCCACTTT. It codes for CASSSGQANSPLHF.

The chain employs TRBV18 and TRBJ2-7; D may be TRBD1 (6 bases). V was clipped by 3 bases and J by 2 bases, with 11 bases between them. The CDR3 length is 14 residues. Germline V CDR1 and CDR2: KGHSH, LQKENI. Written as DNA, the CDR3 is TGTGCCAGCTCACCGCAGGGGCGCGCCTACGAGCAGTACTTC. It specifies CASSPQGRAYEQYF.

The chain couples TRBV4-3 to TRBJ2-1; TRBD1 aligns across 10 bases. The CDR3 length is 16 residues. Germline CDR1 is LGHNA and CDR2 is YSLEER. J lost 7 bases, V lost 1 base, and 7 bases had no gene match. Here the CDR3 DNA reads TGCGCCAGCAGCCAAGGGGTGACAGGGGGCGGGAATGAGCAGTTCTTC. Its translation is CASSQGVTGGGNEQFF.

The chain uses TRBV5-1 and TRBJ2-3; 7 bases agree with TRBD1. Germline CDR1 reads SGHRS; CDR2 reads YFSETQ. With V trimmed by 0 bases and J by 0 bases, 4 bases remained unmatched. This CDR3 contains 16 residues. The CDR3, as DNA: TGCGCCAGCAGCTTGGATACAGGGGTGAGCACAGATACGCAGTATTTT. Its translation is CASSLDTGVSTDTQYF.

The V call is TRBV6-5, the J call TRBJ1-3; D is ambiguous. Trimming cost V 10 bases and J 4 bases, with 14 bases left between them. The CDR3 consists of 13 residues. Per germline, CDR1 MNHEY and CDR2 SVGAGI. Written as DNA, the CDR3 is TGTGCCACCACGGGTACTAGGGGAAACACCATATATTTT. Amino acids: CATTGTRGNTIYF.

The rearrangement links TRBV6-6 to TRBJ1-4, with unresolved D. The germline V gene has CDR1 MNHNY and CDR2 SVGAGI (reference sequence). The CDR3 consists of 12 residues. The CDR3: CATTSNNEKLFF. The CDR3 DNA is TGTGCGACGACATCCAATAATGAAAAACTGTTTTTT.

The chain uses TRBV19 and TRBJ1-1, with 7 bases matching TRBD1. The germline gives CDR1 LNHDA, CDR2 SQIVND (reference sequence). This CDR3 is 16 amino acids long. The ends lost 6 bases at V and 5 bases at J; junction bases unmatched: 15. CDR3 in DNA: TGTGCCAGTAGAAAGGACGAGGGGGCGCGAGGGACTGAAGCTTTCTTT. As protein: CASRKDEGARGTEAFF.

For the CDR3, the DNA is TGTGCCAGTAGTATAGAGTGGCCCAATTCACCCCTCCACTTT. Amino acid sequence: CASSIEWPNSPLHF. The V gene is TRBV19, the J gene TRBJ1-6, with unresolved D. V lost 0 bases and J 7 bases, leaving 7 bases between the germline ends. Per the germline V gene, CDR1 is LNHDA and CDR2 is SQIVND (reference sequence). This CDR3 is built from 14 residues.

The CDR3 loop is CAWSRGHTEAFF. The CDR3 DNA follows: TGTGCCTGGAGCAGGGGGCACACTGAAGCTTTCTTT. V gene TRBV30 combines with J gene TRBJ1-1; 8 bases line up with TRBD1. The germline CDR1 and CDR2 sequences are GTSNPN and SVGIG (reference sequence). J lost 3 bases, V lost 3 bases, and 0 bases had no gene match. There are 12 residues in the CDR3.

The chain joins TRBV30 to TRBJ1-2; 8 bases agree with TRBD1. Germline V gene sequence: CDR1 GTSNPN, CDR2 SVGIG (reference sequence). The CDR3 spans 16 residues. V gave up 3 bases and J gave up 3 bases; unmatched junction bases: 12. The CDR3 is CAWRGGRGQGYYGYTF. DNA of the CDR3: TGTGCCTGGAGAGGGGGCAGGGGGCAGGGTTACTATGGCTACACCTTC. The entire variable domain, with the rest obtained from reference TRBV30 and TRBJ1-2, is as follows: SQTIHQWPATLVQPVGSPLSLECTVEGTSNPNLYWYRQAAGRGLQLLFYSVGIGQISSEVPQNLSASRPQDRQFILSSKKLLLSDSGFYLCAWRGGRGQGYYGYTFGSGTRLTVV.

This chain joins TRBV5-1 and TRBJ2-1; maybe TRBD2 (5 bases). From germline, CDR1 is SGHRS and CDR2 YFSETQ. V lost 4 bases and J lost 7, with 24 bases in between. The CDR3 spans 17 residues. CDR3 DNA sequence: TGCGCCAGCAGCCCCGAATTGGAGGTAAGGTGGTCGAATGAGCAGTTCTTC. It is translated as CASSPELEVRWSNEQFF.

The chain employs TRBV5-1 and TRBJ2-5, with 7 nucleotides matching TRBD2. This CDR3 contains 14 residues. CDR1 and CDR2 from the germline V gene are SGHRS and YFSETQ. Trimming took 2 bases from V and 4 from J; bases not matched to a gene: 5. The CDR3 DNA sequence: TGCGCCAGCAGCTTCATAGGGGAGGGAGAGACCCAGTACTTC. Its translation is CASSFIGEGETQYF.

The chain couples TRBV7-9 to TRBJ1-2; D is possibly TRBD1 (6 bases). CDR3 length equals 16 residues. V lost 5 bases and J 1 base, leaving 17 bases between the germline ends. Germline loops: CDR1 SEHNR, CDR2 FQNEAQ (reference sequence). CDR3 coding DNA: TGTGCCAGCAGCCAGGAGGGGGGGCAGGTTAACTATGGCTACACCTTC. The encoded protein is CASSQEGGQVNYGYTF. Full variable domain (outside the CDR3, taken from reference TRBV7-9 and TRBJ1-2): DTGVSQNPRHKITKRGQNVTFRCDPISEHNRLYWYRQTLGQGPEFLTYFQNEAQLEKSRLLSDRFSAERPKGSFSTLEIQRTEQGDSAMYLCASSQEGGQVNYGYTFGSGTRLTVV.

V gene TRBV13 combines with J gene TRBJ1-2; possible D gene TRBD1, 5 bases. Germline V lookup: CDR1 PRHDT, CDR2 FYEKMQ (reference sequence). The CDR3 consists of 17 residues. V was trimmed by 3 bases and J by 8 bases, leaving 25 bases between them. CDR3 nucleotides: TGTGCCAGCAGCTTTGGACCAGGGATATTAACGTCGGGCGGCTACACCTTC. It specifies CASSFGPGILTSGGYTF.